The following is a T cell receptor beta chain sequence with its context. This clonotype has more than one count but fewer than ten. What this receptor recognizes is not known. Base qualities are not at hand, and no much larger clone is one base apart. Per the publication, the time point label means: 45 days after influenza vaccine administration. This sample is drawn from a study of response to subunit inactivated influenza vaccine (dated by TCRdb to the late 2010s). Looking at the study overall: To follow how T cells responded to a trivalent subunit inactivated influenza vaccine, the researchers relied on deep quantitative profiling of the T cell receptor repertoire.

The CDR3 numbers 14 residues from cysteine through phenylalanine. Only CDR3 DNA remains: 42 bases, in frame from the first base. As encoded in the germline V gene, CDR1 is SNHLY while CDR2 is FYNNEI. V lost 4 bases and J lost 4 bases; the stretch between them is 8 bases long. Libraries were constructed by RT-PCR. The instrument was an Illumina HiSeq 2500. In-frame beta chains were kept once TCRdb had trimmed the public reads at Q25 with fastp and called clones with MiXCR. Every CDR3 protein is listed once, alongside the most common genes and DNA of its rows. Present in this sample are under 500,000 distinct CDR3 sequences, approximately 11% of which were seen just once. About an eighth of the sample is taken by the ten largest. The study at large found these results: The authors suggested that each seasonal influenza vaccination may recruit only a limited number of new T cells.

The starting material was PBMCs from blood, obtained roughly 48 days after vaccination. The clonotype originates from a man aged 50-60 years who received an inactivated influenza vaccine. Donor details come from another sample of the same person, matched by shared clones. The chain is made from TRBV2 and TRBJ1-6; the D gene is perhaps TRBD1, from 5 matching bases. The encoded CDR3 is CASSVAGYNSPLHF. The nucleotide sequence is given as TGTGCCAGCAGTGTGGCAGGGTATAATTCACCCCTCCACTTT. When the CDR3 is completed using the reference TRBV2 and TRBJ1-6 genes on either side, the full variable domain is EPEVTQTPSHQVTQMGQEVILRCVPISNHLYFYWYRQILGQKVEFLVSFYNNEISEKSEIFDDQFSVERPDGSNFTLKIRSTKLEDSAMYFCASSVAGYNSPLHFGNGTRLTVT.